A selection of T cell receptor beta chains follows, all from one sample in a study of cytomegalovirus exposure and HLA in healthy donors. Produced via immunoSEQ multiplex PCR; TCRdb's table is partial and in-frame only. The sample holds more than 100,000 clones, roughly 70% seen once. The sample consisted of PBMCs. The receptors here all came from a middle-aged man in good health and CMV-seropositive. CDR3s include the opening cysteine and the closing phenylalanine or tryptophan. The D gene is left open where the match is weak. Clone size is given for some rows only: seen once, a few or many times, or a class if the clone is expanded.

d_gene | abundance | j_gene | v_gene | CDR3aa | CDR3nt
- | - | TRBJ2-2 | TRBV27 | CASRWGRSGELFF | TGTGCCAGCAGATGGGGGAGGTCCGGGGAGCTGTTTTTT
TRBD1 | - | TRBJ1-4 | TRBV5-6 | CASSFLTGAKGEKLFF | TGTGCCAGCAGCTTTCTGACAGGGGCAAAGGGTGAAAAACTGTTTTTT
TRBD1 | - | TRBJ1-4 | TRBV19 | CASSTQGNEKLFF | TGTGCCAGTAGCACACAGGGGAATGAAAAACTGTTTTTT
TRBD1 | few | TRBJ1-1 | TRBV10-3 | CAIRRTGAGSTEAFF | TGTGCCATCAGGAGGACAGGGGCCGGGAGCACTGAAGCTTTCTTT
- | - | TRBJ1-1 | TRBV29-1 | CSVEDSARAFF | TGCAGCGTTGAAGACAGTGCGCGGGCTTTCTTT
- | once | TRBJ1-1 | TRBV5-1 | CASSITGGQGNTEAFF | TGCGCCAGCAGCATTACGGGGGGTCAGGGGAACACTGAAGCTTTCTTT
- | - | TRBJ2-6 | TRBV7-9 | CASSLAYRTAGANVLTF | TGTGCCAGCAGCTTAGCTTACCGGACAGCTGGGGCCAACGTCCTGACTTTC
TRBD1 | few | TRBJ2-2 | TRBV2 | CASNRRGTPTGELFF | TGTGCCAGCAACCGCAGGGGGACGCCCACCGGGGAGCTGTTTTTT
TRBD1 | - | TRBJ1-1 | TRBV10-1 | CASSDYGTAYTEAFF | TGCGCCAGCAGTGACTATGGGACAGCTTACACTGAAGCTTTCTTT
- | once | TRBJ2-2 | TRBV13 | CASSLWRDGRVNTGELFF | TGTGCCAGCAGCTTATGGCGGGACGGGAGAGTTAACACCGGGGAGCTGTTTTTT
TRBD1 | - | TRBJ2-5 | TRBV4-1 | CASSRTGGETQYF | TGCGCCAGCAGCCGGACAGGGGGAGAGACCCAGTACTTC
- | - | TRBJ1-1 | TRBV18 | CASSPMGVGVNTEAFF | TGTGCCAGCTCACCCATGGGAGTTGGAGTGAACACTGAAGCTTTCTTT
- | once | TRBJ1-2 | TRBV6-5 | CASSYSGTPDGGYTF | TGTGCCAGCAGTTACTCCGGGACACCAGATGGGGGCTACACCTTC
TRBD1 | - | TRBJ2-7 | TRBV5-4 | CASSLSTGGEEQYF | TGTGCCAGCAGCTTATCCACAGGGGGCGAAGAGCAGTACTTC
TRBD1 | - | TRBJ1-2 | TRBV4-1 | CASSTQVGQGDRGGYTF | TGCGCCAGCAGCACCCAGGTGGGACAGGGGGACCGGGGGGGCTACACCTTC
- | few | TRBJ2-1 | TRBV21-1 | CASSKGKPGAGQGYNEQFF | TGTGCCAGCAGCAAAGGAAAGCCAGGGGCAGGACAGGGTTACAATGAGCAGTTCTTC
TRBD1 | few | TRBJ2-5 | TRBV7-2 | CASSFGQGTETQYF | TGTGCCAGCAGTTTTGGACAGGGAACAGAGACCCAGTACTTC
- | - | TRBJ1-2 | TRBV2 | CASSEAGTRGGYTF | TGTGCCAGCAGTGAAGCCGGGACTCGGGGCGGCTACACCTTC
- | - | TRBJ2-2 | TRBV6-5 | CASSTLGGGTGELFF | TGTGCCAGCAGTACCCTAGGGGGGGGCACCGGGGAGCTGTTTTTT
TRBD2 | - | TRBJ2-3 | TRBV13 | CASSSGGGTDTQYF | TGTGCCAGCAGTTCGGGAGGTGGCACAGATACGCAGTATTTT
TRBD2 | - | TRBJ2-1 | TRBV6-5 | CASSYSGGGAYNEQFF | TGTGCCAGCAGTTACTCGGGCGGGGGGGCCTACAATGAGCAGTTCTTC
TRBD1 | - | TRBJ2-7 | TRBV6-1 | CASSEQGAAYEQYF | TGTGCCAGCAGTGAACAGGGGGCCGCATACGAGCAGTACTTC
TRBD1 | - | TRBJ2-7 | TRBV5-4 | CASSSRGQLSYEQYF | TGTGCCAGCAGCTCCCGGGGACAGCTATCCTACGAGCAGTACTTC
TRBD2 | - | TRBJ2-3 | TRBV5-1 | CASSSLAGVTDTQYF | TGCGCCAGCAGCTCCCTAGCGGGGGTCACAGATACGCAGTATTTT
- | - | TRBJ1-2 | TRBV29-1 | CSVEVVWQNYGYTF | TGCAGCGTTGAGGTCGTGTGGCAGAACTATGGCTACACCTTC
- | - | TRBJ2-1 | TRBV9 | CASSPGGGTDNEQFF | TGTGCCAGCAGCCCAGGTGGCGGGACAGACAATGAGCAGTTCTTC
TRBD1 | - | TRBJ2-6 | TRBV10-3 | CAISSQGALGANVLTF | TGTGCCATCAGTTCTCAGGGGGCGCTAGGGGCCAACGTCCTGACTTTC
- | once | TRBJ2-1 | TRBV28 | CASSPGTAGNEQFF | TGTGCCAGCAGTCCCGGGACAGCGGGCAATGAGCAGTTCTTC
- | - | TRBJ2-5 | TRBV4-1 | CASRYPGQETQYF | TGCGCCAGCAGGTACCCTGGGCAGGAGACCCAGTACTTC
- | - | TRBJ2-7 | TRBV7-2 | CASSQAPHLEQYF | TGTGCCAGCAGCCAGGCCCCACATTTGGAGCAGTACTTC
- | few | TRBJ1-2 | TRBV28 | CASTPNLGGFGVLF | TGTGCCAGCACCCCGAATCTTGGGGGGTTCGGGGTTCTCTTC
TRBD1 | - | TRBJ1-2 | TRBV2 | CASSPGTAAGYTF | TGTGCCAGCAGCCCCGGGACAGCCGCCGGCTACACCTTC
- | - | TRBJ2-7 | TRBV18 | CASSPGYPGEQYF | TGTGCCAGCTCACCAGGATACCCGGGCGAGCAGTACTTC
TRBD1 | - | TRBJ1-1 | TRBV6-5 | CASRDRGTAEAFF | TGTGCCAGCAGAGACAGGGGCACCGCTGAAGCTTTCTTT
TRBD2 | - | TRBJ2-1 | TRBV19 | CASSVSGTSGRLSYNEQFF | TGTGCCAGTAGTGTCTCCGGGACTAGCGGGAGGCTCTCCTACAATGAGCAGTTCTTC
- | - | TRBJ2-2 | TRBV5-1 | CASSRSGPRTGELFF | TGCGCCAGCAGCAGGAGCGGGCCACGCACCGGGGAGCTGTTTTTT
- | few | TRBJ2-1 | TRBV29-1 | CSVEFQGHLSYNEQFF | TGCAGCGTTGAGTTCCAGGGGCATCTCTCCTACAATGAGCAGTTCTTC
- | - | TRBJ1-1 | TRBV6-5 | CASSYSVSEAFF | TGTGCCAGCAGTTACTCCGTCAGTGAAGCTTTCTTT
- | few | TRBJ2-7 | TRBV5-8 | CASSSGRYEQYF | TGTGCCAGCAGTTCAGGCCGGTACGAGCAGTACTTC
- | - | TRBJ1-4 | TRBV2 | CASKTDRRDEKLFF | TGTGCCAGCAAGACCGACAGGAGAGATGAAAAACTGTTTTTT
- | - | TRBJ2-3 | TRBV2 | CASSGFTDTQYF | TGTGCCAGTTCAGGGTTCACAGATACGCAGTATTTT
- | - | TRBJ1-2 | TRBV7-2 | CASTDSFARSYGYTF | TGTGCCAGCACCGACTCTTTTGCTAGAAGCTATGGCTACACCTTC
TRBD2 | - | TRBJ2-2 | TRBV18 | CASSPRLAENTGELFF | TGTGCCAGCTCTCCTCGACTAGCAGAAAACACCGGGGAGCTGTTTTTT
TRBD1 | - | TRBJ1-2 | TRBV4-2 | CASSNGQGRSVDYGYTF | TGTGCCAGCAGCAATGGACAGGGGCGATCGGTCGACTATGGCTACACCTTC
- | - | TRBJ1-1 | TRBV5-1 | CASSLGTGSPEAFF | TGCGCCAGCAGCTTGGGGACGGGGAGCCCTGAAGCTTTCTTT
- | - | TRBJ2-5 | TRBV4-3 | CASSQEWPVGLGEETQYF | TGCGCCAGCAGCCAAGAATGGCCGGTGGGGCTAGGTGAAGAGACCCAGTACTTC
- | - | TRBJ1-1 | TRBV18 | CASSPTTVEAFF | TGTGCCAGCTCACCAACGACAGTTGAAGCTTTCTTT